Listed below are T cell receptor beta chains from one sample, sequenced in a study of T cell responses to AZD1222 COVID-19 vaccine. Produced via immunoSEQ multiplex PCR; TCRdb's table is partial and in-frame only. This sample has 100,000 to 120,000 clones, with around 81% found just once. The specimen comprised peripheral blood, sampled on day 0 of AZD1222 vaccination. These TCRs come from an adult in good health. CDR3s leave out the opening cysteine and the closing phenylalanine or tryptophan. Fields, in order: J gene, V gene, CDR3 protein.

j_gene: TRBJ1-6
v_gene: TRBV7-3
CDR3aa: ASSFKGGSPLH

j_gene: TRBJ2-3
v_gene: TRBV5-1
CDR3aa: ASSPWTSGGSTDTQY

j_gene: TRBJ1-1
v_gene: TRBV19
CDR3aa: ASSPGQGTTEAF

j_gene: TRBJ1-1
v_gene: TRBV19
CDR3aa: ASLGGAGLNTEAF

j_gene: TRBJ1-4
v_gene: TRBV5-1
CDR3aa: ASSLGLTYEKLF

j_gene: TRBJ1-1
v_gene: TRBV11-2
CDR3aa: ASSPALGGFEAF

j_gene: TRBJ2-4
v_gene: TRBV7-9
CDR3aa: ASSLTSGRKNIQY

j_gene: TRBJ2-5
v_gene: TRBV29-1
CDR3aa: SVVSPPQY

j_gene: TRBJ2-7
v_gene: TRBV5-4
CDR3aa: ASSPSSQGFIVVGEQY

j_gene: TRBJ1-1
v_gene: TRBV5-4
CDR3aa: ASSLARENTEAF

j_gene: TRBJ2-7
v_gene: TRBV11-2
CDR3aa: ASSATTRVGSSYEQY

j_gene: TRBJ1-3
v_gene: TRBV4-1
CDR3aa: ASSQATTDTIY

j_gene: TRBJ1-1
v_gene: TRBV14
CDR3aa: ASSHYRGTEAF

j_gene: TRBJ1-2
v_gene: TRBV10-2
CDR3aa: ASSGTGSTVNGYT

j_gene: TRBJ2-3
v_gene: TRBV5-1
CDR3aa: ASSLGTSGTTQY

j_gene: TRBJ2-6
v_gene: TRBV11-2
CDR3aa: ASTHPGGGSGANVLT

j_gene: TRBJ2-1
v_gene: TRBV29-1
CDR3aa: SVFPRNEQF

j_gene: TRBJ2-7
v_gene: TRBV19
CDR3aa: ASSMSQGNREQY

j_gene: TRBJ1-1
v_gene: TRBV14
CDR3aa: ASNRVLNTEAF

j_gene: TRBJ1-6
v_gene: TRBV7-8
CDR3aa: ASSLAVAGGSPLH

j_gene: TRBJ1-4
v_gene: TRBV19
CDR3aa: ASRQGTNEKLF

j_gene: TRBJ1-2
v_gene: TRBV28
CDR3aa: ASSFGFGYT

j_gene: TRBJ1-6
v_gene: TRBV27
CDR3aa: ASRTDRAPSPLH

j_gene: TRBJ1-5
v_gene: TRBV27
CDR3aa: ASSRGLGGSNQPQH

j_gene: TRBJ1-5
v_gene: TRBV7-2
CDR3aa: ASSLQRNQPQH